The next 26 T cell receptor beta chains were all read from a single sample in a study of T cells after yellow fever vaccination. TCRdb itself ran the 5' RACE reads through MiXCR, one entry per CDR3 protein. Here the sample spans some 600,000 distinct CDR3 sequences, around an eighth being singletons. The sequencing here drew on PBMCs, taken on the day of the yellow fever booster vaccination. These receptors all come from a man aged 25-40 years who received the YFV17D yellow fever vaccine.

The rearrangement uses TRBV5-6 and TRBJ1-1; 11 bases line up with TRBD1. Germline-derived CDR1 and CDR2 are SGHDT and YYEEEE. This CDR3 is 16 amino acids long. Germline trimming cut 5 bases from V and 0 bases from J; bases unmatched to any gene: 6. CDR3 bases: TGTGCCAGCAGGCGGGACAGGGGGGTCGTGAACACTGAAGCTTTCTTT. The encoded protein is CASRRDRGVVNTEAFF.

In this sample, this clonotype turned up a few times. This chain links TRBV21-1 with TRBJ1-1; the DNA was not used to check the table's D call, TRBD1. TRBV21-1 is a recognized pseudogene. This CDR3 has 17 amino acids. CDR3 residues: CASTKRTGSNLNTEAFF. The CDR3 bases are TGTGCCAGCACTAAAAGGACAGGGTCCAACCTGAACACTGAAGCTTTCTTT.

This clonotype has at least ten counts. The V and J genes are TRBV7-2 and TRBJ2-5, with a tentative D call TRBD1 (5 bases). The CDR3 covers 13 residues. The V end was cut by 7 bases, the J end by 2 bases, with 11 bases between. The germline V gene encodes CDR1 SGHTA and CDR2 FQGNSA. Here the CDR3 DNA reads TGTGCCAGCACGAGGACAAAACAAGAGACCCAGTACTTC. Translation gives CASTRTKQETQYF.

Notes on this clonotype: The junction shows a germline mismatch at one end, possibly a read error. This rearrangement joins TRBV20-1 to TRBJ2-7, with 7 positions matching TRBD2. The V gene's germline CDR1 is DFQATT and CDR2 SNEGSKA (reference sequence). The CDR3 contains 16 residues. The CDR3 coding sequence is TGCTGTGCTAGAGATCCATATGGCGGGGGAACCTACGAGCAGTACTTC. Protein: CCARDPYGGGTYEQYF.

This clonotype has just a few counts. The V gene is TRBV6-1, the J gene TRBJ2-2; 7 bases align to TRBD2. The V and J ends lost 6 bases and 3 bases, in that order; junction bases with no gene match: 7. This CDR3 has 15 residues. Germline CDR1 is MNHNS and CDR2 is SASEGT. The CDR3 DNA is TGTGCCAGCAGGATGGCGGGAGTTGACACCGGGGAGCTGTTTTTT. Encoded protein: CASRMAGVDTGELFF.

This chain uses TRBV11-2 with TRBJ2-3, with 10 bases identical to TRBD1. There are 15 residues in the CDR3. CDR1 is SGHAT and CDR2 is FQNNGV in the germline V gene. V was clipped by 3 bases and J by 3 bases; unmatched bases: 3. The CDR3 reads CASSLGTGATDTQYF. As DNA, the CDR3 is TGTGCCAGCAGCTTGGGGACAGGGGCAACAGATACGCAGTATTTT.

This sequence joins TRBV5-1 and TRBJ2-3; no reliable D call. V lost 1 base and J 1 base, leaving 10 bases between the germline ends. This CDR3 is built from 15 residues. Germline CDR1 reads SGHRS; CDR2 reads YFSETQ. CDR3 DNA: TGCGCCAGCAGCTTGTTAGGACCAGGCACAGATACGCAGTATTTT. Translated, it gives CASSLLGPGTDTQYF.

This clonotype showed up many times. The gene calls are TRBV27 and TRBJ1-1; 10 positions agree with TRBD1. Per the germline V gene, CDR1 is MNHEY and CDR2 is SMNVEV (reference sequence). The CDR3 is 16 residues long. Trimming cost V 6 bases and J 5 bases; bases outside gene matches: 12. The CDR3 DNA follows: TGTGCCAGCAGGAAGACAGGGGGCAGGATGGGGACTGAAGCTTTCTTT. It yields the protein CASRKTGGRMGTEAFF.

This clonotype was observed a few times. The J gene is TRBJ1-2, the V gene TRBV27; TRBD1 might be the D (6 bases). CDR1 MNHEY and CDR2 SMNVEV come from the germline V gene (reference sequence). This CDR3 is built from 14 residues. Trimming removed 6 bases from V and 8 bases from J, with 19 bases in between. CDR3 in DNA: TGTGCCAGCAGCCTACTAGCGGGGGGCGGCGGCTACACCTTC. Its translation is CASSLLAGGGGYTF.

This clonotype came up a few times. The chain employs TRBV12-3 or TRBV12-4 and TRBJ2-2; 10 nucleotides agree with TRBD1. With V trimmed by 10 bases and J by 3 bases, 5 bases remained unmatched. This CDR3 is built from 14 residues. Here the CDR3 DNA reads TGTGCCAACCGGGACAGGGGTGACACCGGGGAGCTGTTTTTT. Its protein is CANRDRGDTGELFF.

This clonotype was recorded many times. V usage is TRBV18 and J usage is TRBJ2-1, with D possibly TRBD2 on 5 matching bases. Deletions cut 2 bases from V and 1 base from J, with 12 bases between. The germline V gene has CDR1 KGHSH and CDR2 LQKENI. The CDR3 is 16 residues long. The CDR3 loop reads CASSPTTSGSYNEQFF. The CDR3 bases are TGTGCCAGCTCACCAACAACAAGCGGATCCTACAATGAGCAGTTCTTC.

This clonotype was observed a handful of times. The rearrangement links TRBV11-1 to TRBJ2-5; 11 positions match TRBD2. CDR3 size: 20 residues. From germline, CDR1 is SGHAT and CDR2 FQDESV (reference sequence). J lost 3 bases, V lost 4 bases, and 19 bases had no gene match. The CDR3 loop is CASSSPITPTSGSGKETQYF. DNA of the CDR3: TGTGCCAGCAGCTCCCCGATAACTCCTACTAGCGGGAGTGGTAAAGAGACCCAGTACTTC.

This clonotype was seen more than once but under ten times. V is TRBV6-5 and J is TRBJ2-1; D is uncertain. Per germline, CDR1 MNHEY and CDR2 SVGAGI. This CDR3 contains 13 residues. V lost 6 bases and J 7 bases, leaving 13 bases between the germline ends. CDR3 protein: CASSPNVRNEQFF. The CDR3 DNA sequence: TGTGCCAGCAGCCCTAACGTCAGGAATGAGCAGTTCTTC.

The V and J genes are TRBV7-9 and TRBJ2-1, with 7 bases matching TRBD1. The CDR3 is 15 amino acids. Trimming removed 3 bases from V and 9 bases from J; junction bases left unmatched: 11. Germline CDR1 is SEHNR and CDR2 is FQNEAQ (reference sequence). The CDR3 sequence is CASSFRRGFDSEQFF. CDR3 in DNA: TGTGCCAGCAGCTTTCGCAGGGGGTTTGATAGTGAGCAGTTCTTC.

V is TRBV2 and J is TRBJ2-1; TRBD2 might be the D (5 bases). The CDR3 length is 14 residues. In germline, CDR1 is SNHLY, CDR2 FYNNEI. The V end was cut by 3 bases, the J end by 8 bases, with 14 bases between. The CDR3 spells CASSEQVGVYEQFF. In DNA, the CDR3 is TGTGCCAGCAGTGAGCAGGTGGGAGTATATGAGCAGTTCTTC.

This chain connects TRBV18 to TRBJ2-1, with 7 bases lining up with TRBD2. Germline V gene data show CDR1 as KGHSH and CDR2 as LQKENI. CDR3 length: 21 amino acids. Trimming took 5 bases from V and 3 from J; bases not matched to a gene: 25. The CDR3, as DNA: TGTGCCAGCTCAGATGGATCATCCGGGACTATAGCAAGTCTCGTCTACAATGAGCAGTTCTTC. It is translated as CASSDGSSGTIASLVYNEQFF.

The J gene is TRBJ1-1, the V gene TRBV19; 8 bases match TRBD1. Per the germline V gene, CDR1 is LNHDA and CDR2 is SQIVND (reference sequence). The trim removed 8 bases at V and 1 base at J, leaving 3 bases unmatched. The CDR3 has 13 amino acids. CDR3 sequence: CASGDRRNTEAFF. Here the CDR3 DNA reads TGTGCCAGTGGGGACAGGAGGAACACTGAAGCTTTCTTT.

This chain joins TRBV12-3 or TRBV12-4 and TRBJ2-1, with a weak D call TRBD2 (6 bases). Trimming left V 8 bases short and J 0 bases short, with 23 bases between. The CDR3 totals 18 residues. The CDR3 loop is CASCPRDFFMSSYNEQFF. The CDR3 nucleotides read TGTGCCAGCTGTCCGCGGGACTTTTTCATGAGCTCCTACAATGAGCAGTTCTTC.

There are many counts of this clonotype. DNA of the CDR3: TGTGCCAGCAGCTTTGGGGGGCAGGGTTCGTGGAATGGCTACACCTTC. It translates to CASSFGGQGSWNGYTF. V and J are TRBV7-2 and TRBJ1-2, with TRBD1 as a possible D gene (6 bases). Germline V gene data show CDR1 as SGHTA and CDR2 as FQGNSA. The V end was cut by 3 bases, the J end by 6 bases, with 20 bases between. This CDR3 region has 16 residues.

The rearrangement joins TRBV6-2 or TRBV6-3 to TRBJ2-7; possibly TRBD1 for D (6 bases). The germline V gene has CDR1 MNHEY and CDR2 SVGEGT. The CDR3 is made up of 16 amino acids. V shed 4 bases and J shed 2 bases, with 18 bases lying between them. CDR3 residues: CASSSLQGRQTYEQYF. DNA for the CDR3: TGTGCCAGCAGTTCCCTACAGGGAAGGCAAACCTACGAGCAGTACTTC.

This clonotype was seen ten or more times. V is TRBV6-5 and J is TRBJ2-1; the match to TRBD2 covers 8 bases. The CDR3 contains 17 residues. J gave up 3 bases and V 0 bases, and 7 bases lay outside the gene matches. Germline V gives CDR1 MNHEY, CDR2 SVGAGI. As DNA, the CDR3 is TGTGCCAGCAGTTACTCAGGGTTAGCGGGAATCTACAATGAGCAGTTCTTC. Translating gives CASSYSGLAGIYNEQFF.

This clonotype was seen a few times. The chain joins TRBV7-2 to TRBJ2-1, with TRBD1 as a possible D gene (6 bases). The CDR3 is 13 amino acids. The germline V gene has CDR1 SGHTA and CDR2 FQGNSA. V lost 5 bases and J lost 10, with 15 bases in between. The CDR3 DNA reads TGTGCCAGCAGCACCCAGACCCAGGGGGAGCAGTTCTTC. This gives the protein CASSTQTQGEQFF.

This clonotype was counted between two and nine times. The gene calls are TRBV4-3 and TRBJ1-1, with no clear D. The CDR3 consists of 18 residues. Germline values: CDR1 LGHNA, CDR2 YSLEER. Trimming took off 2 bases at V and 2 bases at J, with 21 bases between the two ends. The CDR3 is CASSQLSHLRRFNTEAFF. DNA for the CDR3: TGCGCCAGCAGCCAATTGTCCCACCTCCGACGGTTCAACACTGAAGCTTTCTTT.

The rearrangement joins TRBV7-2 to TRBJ2-5, with D perhaps given as TRBD1 or TRBD2 (5 bases each). V dropped 1 base and J dropped 5 bases, with 14 bases sitting between them. Germline V lookup: CDR1 SGHTA, CDR2 FQGNSA. The CDR3 consists of 15 residues. CDR3 amino acids: CASSLGPGRDETQYF. DNA for the CDR3: TGTGCCAGCAGCTTAGGCCCCGGCAGGGACGAGACCCAGTACTTC.

J is TRBJ2-3 and V is TRBV12-3 or TRBV12-4; D uncertain. The CDR3 has 15 amino acids. V was trimmed by 8 bases and J by 5 bases, leaving 20 bases between them. The DNA of the CDR3 is TGTGCCAGCCGAAAACAGCTGGGTCGAGGAGATACGCAGTATTTT. It translates to CASRKQLGRGDTQYF.

This clonotype was seen more than once but under ten times. The CDR3 nucleotides are TGTGCCAGCTCTGACAGGGGGAATACCGGTTCACCCCTCCACTTT. Residues: CASSDRGNTGSPLHF. The chain carries TRBV18 and TRBJ1-6, with 9 bases aligning to TRBD1. Unmatched junction bases numbered 9, after V lost 6 bases and J lost 9 bases. CDR3 length: 15 residues. Germline CDR1 is KGHSH and CDR2 is LQKENI.